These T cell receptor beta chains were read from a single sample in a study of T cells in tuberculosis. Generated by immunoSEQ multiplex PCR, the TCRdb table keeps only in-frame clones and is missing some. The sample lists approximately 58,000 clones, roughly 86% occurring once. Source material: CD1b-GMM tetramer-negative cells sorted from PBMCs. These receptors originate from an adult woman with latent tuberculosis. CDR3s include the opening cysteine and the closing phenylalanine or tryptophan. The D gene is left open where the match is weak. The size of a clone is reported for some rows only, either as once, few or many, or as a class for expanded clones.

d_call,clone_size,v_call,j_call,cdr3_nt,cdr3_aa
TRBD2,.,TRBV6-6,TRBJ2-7,TGTGCCAGCAGTTATGTAGCGGGAGGTTCCTACGAGCAGTACTTC,CASSYVAGGSYEQYF
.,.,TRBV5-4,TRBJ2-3,TGTGCCAGCAGCTTGGCCGGCCAGGTGGATACGCAGTATTTT,CASSLAGQVDTQYF
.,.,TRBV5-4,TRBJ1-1,TGTGCCAGCAGCTTTAGACCCAACCTGGGGCAATCTAACACTGAAGCTTTCTTT,CASSFRPNLGQSNTEAFF
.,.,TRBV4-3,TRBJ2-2,TGCGCCAGCAGCCAAGGCCCGGGGGTCGGGGAGCTGTTTTTT,CASSQGPGVGELFF
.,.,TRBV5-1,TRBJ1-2,TGCGCCAGCGATAGGGACTCGCGGGGCTACACCTTC,CASDRDSRGYTF
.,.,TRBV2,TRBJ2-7,TGTGCCAGCGGGGTAATGCAGGGGATTATCTACGAGCAGTACTTC,CASGVMQGIIYEQYF
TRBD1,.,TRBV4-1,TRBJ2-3,TGCGCCAGCAGCCAAGATGGACAGGGGGCCGCAGATACGCAGTATTTT,CASSQDGQGAADTQYF
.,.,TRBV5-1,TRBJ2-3,TGCGCCAGCAGCTTGGTAGGGCAGGGTGGAGATACGCAGTATTTT,CASSLVGQGGDTQYF
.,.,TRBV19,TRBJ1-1,TGTGCCAGTAGCCCCGGACAGTTTAGGACGAAGAGTCGGGCTTTCTTT,CASSPGQFRTKSRAFF
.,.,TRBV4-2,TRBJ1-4,TGTGCCAGCAGCCAAGATTACGGTAGAGGTAGTGCAACTAATGAAAAACTGTTTTTT,CASSQDYGRGSATNEKLFF
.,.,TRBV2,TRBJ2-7,TGTGCCAGCACCCCGGGACTTTACGAGCAGTACTTC,CASTPGLYEQYF
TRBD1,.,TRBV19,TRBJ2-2,TGTGCCAGTATTGGGAACAGGGGCGCAGAAACCGGGGAGCTGTTTTTT,CASIGNRGAETGELFF
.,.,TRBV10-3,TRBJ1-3,TGTGCCATCAGAGCCGGGACACTCTCTGGAAACACCATATATTTT,CAIRAGTLSGNTIYF
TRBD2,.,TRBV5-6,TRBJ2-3,TGTGCCAGCAGCTTGTATCAGCTAGCGGACACAGATACGCAGTATTTT,CASSLYQLADTDTQYF
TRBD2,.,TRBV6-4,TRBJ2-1,TGTGCCAGCAGTGACCTAGCGGGGGAATACAATGAGCAGTTCTTC,CASSDLAGEYNEQFF
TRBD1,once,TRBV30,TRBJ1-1,TGTGCCTGGAGTCTGGGACAGGGATATGCAACTGAAGCTTTCTTT,CAWSLGQGYATEAFF
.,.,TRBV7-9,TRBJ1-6,TGTGCCAGCAGCTTGGAGAATTCACCCCTCCACTTT,CASSLENSPLHF
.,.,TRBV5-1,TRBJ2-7,TGCGCCAGCAGCTTGTGGGGCAACGAGCAGTACTTC,CASSLWGNEQYF
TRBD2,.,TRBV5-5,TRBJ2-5,TGTGCCAGCAGCTCAGGGGCCAGCGGGGGGAGTGAGACCCAGTACTTC,CASSSGASGGSETQYF
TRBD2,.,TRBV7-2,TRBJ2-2,TGTGCCAGCAGGGAAAATCTAGCGGGAGTTCGCACCGGGGAGCTGTTTTTT,CASRENLAGVRTGELFF
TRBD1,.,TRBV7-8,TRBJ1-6,TGTGCCAGCAGCTTTGGACAGGGACCATCACCCCTCCACTTT,CASSFGQGPSPLHF
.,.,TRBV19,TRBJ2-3,TGTGCCAGTAGTATATTCACGGGTTCTAGCACAGATACGCAGTATTTT,CASSIFTGSSTDTQYF
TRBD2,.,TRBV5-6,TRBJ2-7,TGTGCCAGCAGCTTGGGTAGCGGGAGCCCCTACGAGCAGTACTTC,CASSLGSGSPYEQYF
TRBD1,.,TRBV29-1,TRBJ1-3,TGCAGCGTTAGAGGGGACAGCTCTGGAAACACCATATATTTT,CSVRGDSSGNTIYF
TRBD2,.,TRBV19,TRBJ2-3,TGTGCCAGTAGTTTATATAGCGGGCATGAGAGGGCAGATACGCAGTATTTT,CASSLYSGHERADTQYF
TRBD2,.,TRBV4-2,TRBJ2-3,TGTGCCAGCAGCCGCGACGTTGTTAGCGGGAGGGCTAGCACAGATACGCAGTATTTT,CASSRDVVSGRASTDTQYF
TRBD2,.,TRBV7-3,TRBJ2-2,TGTGCCAGCAGCTTAACGGGGCTAGCGGGTAACACCGGGGAGCTGTTTTTT,CASSLTGLAGNTGELFF
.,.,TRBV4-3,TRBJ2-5,TGCGCCAGCAGCCAAGCTGACAGAGATATGAAGACCCAGTACTTC,CASSQADRDMKTQYF
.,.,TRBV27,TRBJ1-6,TGTGCCAGCAGTTCGCCCGGGACAAGGGGATCCTATAATTCACCCCTCCACTTT,CASSSPGTRGSYNSPLHF
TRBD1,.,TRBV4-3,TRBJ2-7,TGCGCCAGCAGCCAAGGGCGACAGGGCCGCTACGAGCAGTACTTC,CASSQGRQGRYEQYF
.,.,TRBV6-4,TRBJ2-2,TGTGCCAGCAGTGAGAGGGAAAACACCGGGGAGCTGTTTTTT,CASSERENTGELFF
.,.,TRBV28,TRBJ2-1,TGTGCCAGCAGTATCGGTAGCGATGAGCAGTTCTTC,CASSIGSDEQFF
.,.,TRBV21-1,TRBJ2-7,TGTGCCAGCAGCATTCACAGGGACCAGAGCTCCTACGAGCAGTACTTC,CASSIHRDQSSYEQYF
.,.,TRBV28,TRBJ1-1,TGTGCCAGCAGCCCCCAAGACAGGAGGAACACTGAAGCTTTCTTT,CASSPQDRRNTEAFF
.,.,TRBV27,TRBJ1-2,TGTGCCAGCAGTGCCACACAAGCTAACTATGGCTACACCTTC,CASSATQANYGYTF
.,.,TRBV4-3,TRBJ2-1,TGCGCCAGCAGCCAAGATCCGCGGCAGGAGCAGTTCTTC,CASSQDPRQEQFF
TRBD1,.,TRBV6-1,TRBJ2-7,TGTGCCAGCAGTGAGGGACAGGGTCTATACGAGCAGTACTTC,CASSEGQGLYEQYF
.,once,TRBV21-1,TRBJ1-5,TGTGCCAGCAGCAAAGCCGACAGGACCTATAGCAATCAGCCCCAGCATTTT,CASSKADRTYSNQPQHF
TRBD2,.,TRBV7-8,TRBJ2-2,TGTGCCAGCAGCCCCCGTTGGCGGGAGCGGGAGCTGTTTTTT,CASSPRWRERELFF
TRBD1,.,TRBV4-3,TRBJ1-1,TGCGCCAGCAGCCAAGGGTTAGACAGGGGGGAGAACACTGAAGCTTTCTTT,CASSQGLDRGENTEAFF
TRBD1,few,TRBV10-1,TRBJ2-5,TGCGCCAGCAGAAGGGACAGGACACAAGAGACCCAGTACTTC,CASRRDRTQETQYF
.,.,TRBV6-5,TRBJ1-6,TGTGCCACAGGGTCATTAAATTCACCCCTCCACTTT,CATGSLNSPLHF
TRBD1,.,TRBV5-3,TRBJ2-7,TGTGCCAGAAGCTGCAACCGGGACAGGGATCACGAGCAGTACTTC,CARSCNRDRDHEQYF
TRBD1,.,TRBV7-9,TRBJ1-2,TGTGCCAGCAGCACTACGGACAGGAATCTTTACTATGGCCACACCTTC,CASSTTDRNLYYGHTF
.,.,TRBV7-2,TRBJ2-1,TGTGCCAGCAGCTTGTTAGGAGGAGGTACCCCCGGGGAGCAGTTCTTC,CASSLLGGGTPGEQFF